The rows below give T cell receptor beta chains drawn from one sample of a study of low-dose radiotherapy and immunotherapy resistance in tumors. TCRdb re-analysed the reads in MiXCR, keeping a single row per CDR3 protein. The sample contains tens of thousands of distinct CDR3 sequences, 15% to 20% of which appear only once. The source material was PBMCs, sampled before treatment. All receptors come from a male donor with prostate cancer. The CDR3 runs from the conserved cysteine through the conserved F or W. D genes are given only for firm matches. Part of the rows lack a size; the others show once, few, many or a class for expanded clones.

.	many	TRBV4-1	TRBJ1-4	CASSRSDRGTEKLFF	TGCGCCAGCAGCCGATCGGACAGAGGTACTGAAAAACTGTTTTTT
.	many	TRBV20-1	TRBJ1-1	CSARTRRASTEAFF	TGCAGTGCTAGAACGCGTCGGGCGTCCACTGAAGCTTTCTTT
TRBD1	few	TRBV14	TRBJ2-5	CASSQVDREETQYF	TGTGCCAGCAGCCAAGTGGACAGGGAAGAGACCCAGTACTTC
TRBD1	many	TRBV3-1	TRBJ1-5	CASSQGYPTGGEGWPQHF	TGTGCCAGCAGCCAAGGTTACCCGACAGGGGGCGAAGGGTGGCCCCAGCATTTT
TRBD2	.	TRBV30	TRBJ2-3	CAWSLRGVSTDTQYF	TGTGCCTGGAGTCTGCGGGGGGTTAGCACAGATACGCAGTATTTT
.	many	TRBV5-3	TRBJ1-6	CASSLEVVSPLHF	TGTGCCAGCAGCTTAGAGGTGGTGTCACCCCTCCACTTT
TRBD2	many	TRBV2	TRBJ2-4	CASAGGQGDIQYF	TGTGCCAGCGCGGGGGGGCAAGGGGACATTCAGTACTTC
.	many	TRBV18	TRBJ1-3	CASSPETSGNTIYF	TGTGCCAGCTCACCAGAGACGTCTGGAAACACCATATATTTT
TRBD1	many	TRBV29-1	TRBJ2-3	CSARDRATDTQYF	TGCAGCGCCCGGGACAGGGCCACAGATACGCAGTATTTT
TRBD2	many	TRBV10-3	TRBJ2-1	CAISDWASGSYNEQFF	TGTGCCATCAGTGATTGGGCTAGCGGTTCCTACAATGAGCAGTTCTTC
.	many	TRBV7-6	TRBJ2-1	CASSFEEYNEQFF	TGTGCCAGCAGCTTCGAAGAATACAATGAGCAGTTCTTC
TRBD1	many	TRBV11-2	TRBJ2-1	CASRQLRGQTYNEQFF	TGTGCCAGCAGGCAGCTTAGGGGACAGACCTACAATGAGCAGTTCTTC
TRBD2	many	TRBV14	TRBJ2-3	CASSPFGLAGLTDTQYF	TGTGCCAGCAGCCCCTTTGGGCTAGCGGGGTTAACAGATACGCAGTATTTT
.	many	TRBV7-2	TRBJ2-1	CASSSGEGTAGRNEQFF	TGTGCCAGCAGCTCAGGAGAAGGGACCGCGGGTCGTAATGAGCAGTTCTTC
.	.	TRBV6-6	TRBJ2-7	CASTLGSDSYEQYF	TGTGCCAGCACCTTAGGGAGTGACTCCTACGAGCAGTACTTC
.	.	TRBV27	TRBJ2-7	CASSKPPSYEQYF	TGTGCCAGCAGCAAGCCACCCTCCTACGAGCAGTACTTC
.	many	TRBV15	TRBJ2-5	CATSRDLRTSQETQYF	TGTGCCACCAGCAGAGATCTAAGGACAAGCCAAGAGACCCAGTACTTC
TRBD1	many	TRBV20-1	TRBJ2-7	CSARNRDRGHEQYF	TGCAGTGCTAGAAACCGGGACAGGGGGCATGAGCAGTACTTC
.	.	TRBV30	TRBJ1-4	CAWSGVEDEKLFF	TGTGCCTGGAGTGGGGTCGAGGATGAAAAACTGTTTTTT
.	many	TRBV21-1	TRBJ1-6	CASPKQGSSYNSPLHF	TGTGCCAGCCCGAAGCAGGGGAGCTCCTATAATTCACCCCTCCACTTT
.	many	TRBV3-1	TRBJ1-5	CASSQWGQPQHF	TGTGCCAGCAGCCAATGGGGTCAGCCCCAGCATTTT
TRBD1	many	TRBV12-3/TRBV12-4	TRBJ1-5	CASSQEPRTGGRGQPQHF	TGTGCCAGCAGTCAGGAACCTCGGACAGGGGGCCGTGGGCAGCCCCAGCATTTT
.	many	TRBV5-6	TRBJ2-4	CASSLALRDIQYF	TGTGCCAGCAGCTTGGCCCTGCGGGACATTCAGTACTTC
.	many	TRBV6-2/TRBV6-3	TRBJ2-3	CASSEVGGGRSTDTQYF	TGTGCCAGCAGTGAGGTGGGCGGGGGCCGAAGCACAGATACGCAGTATTTT
.	few	TRBV5-1	TRBJ2-3	CASSLISGDTQYF	TGCGCCAGCAGCTTGATATCAGGAGATACGCAGTATTTT
TRBD1	many	TRBV7-8	TRBJ2-7	CASSARQGDIYEQYF	TGTGCCAGCAGCGCAAGACAGGGGGACATTTACGAGCAGTACTTC
.	many	TRBV7-8	TRBJ2-5	CASSQRLTIQETQYF	TGTGCCAGCAGCCAGCGTCTGACAATCCAAGAGACCCAGTACTTC
TRBD2	many	TRBV5-1	TRBJ2-3	CASGPPGGVSDTQYF	TGCGCCAGCGGGCCCCCGGGGGGAGTGTCAGATACGCAGTATTTT
TRBD1	many	TRBV7-9	TRBJ2-7	CASSLAFQGDSSYEQYF	TGTGCCAGCAGCTTAGCGTTCCAGGGGGATAGCTCCTACGAGCAGTACTTC
TRBD2	many	TRBV2	TRBJ2-1	CASRTTSGINEQFF	TGTGCCAGCAGGACGACTAGCGGGATCAATGAGCAGTTCTTC
.	many	TRBV19	TRBJ2-3	CASSESDTQYF	TGTGCCAGTAGTGAGTCAGATACGCAGTATTTT
.	.	TRBV12-3/TRBV12-4	TRBJ2-1	CASSSRLGPPSDEQFF	TGTGCCAGCAGTTCCCGACTAGGGCCCCCGTCGGATGAGCAGTTCTTC
.	many	TRBV6-2/TRBV6-3	TRBJ1-1	CATTQGTEAFF	TGTGCCACCACTCAGGGGACTGAAGCTTTCTTT
.	.	TRBV12-3/TRBV12-4	TRBJ2-3	CASRALRPEKDTQYF	TGTGCCAGCAGGGCCCTTCGCCCCGAGAAGGATACGCAGTATTTT
.	many	TRBV3-1	TRBJ2-2	CASSQVGRTGELFF	TGTGCCAGCAGCCAAGTAGGCCGCACCGGGGAGCTGTTTTTT
.	many	TRBV19	TRBJ1-2	CASSIPNLNYGYTF	TGTGCCAGTAGTATCCCAAACCTTAACTATGGCTACACCTTC
.	few	TRBV5-1	TRBJ2-4	CASSLGPGAGAKNIQYF	TGCGCCAGCAGCTTGGGACCAGGGGCCGGGGCCAAAAACATTCAGTACTTC